Given below is one T cell receptor beta chain in context. The ends were cut back, 6 bases at V and 2 bases at J, with 17 bases in the middle. Per germline, CDR1 DFQATT and CDR2 SNEGSKA (reference sequence). The CDR3 has 14 residues. The study sequenced TCR beta in blood CD8+ and CD4+ T cells. FACS enriched CD8+ TEMRA cells, while bulk CD8+ and CD4+ were negatively isolated. Random-hexamer reverse transcription was applied to roughly 0.5 to 1 ug RNA. Coverage of TCR beta CDR3 amplification by immunoSEQ multiplex PCR extended to 54 Vbeta and 13 Jbeta. From the immunoSEQ multiplex PCR reads, TCRdb called clonotypes with MiXCR, one entry per CDR3 protein. The top ten hold under 0.2% of the sample, which has 210,000 or so distinct CDR3 sequences, 85% to 95% seen once. This sample is part of a study of CD8 T cells in Susac syndrome. For the study at large: The sequenced Susac syndrome patients comprised five or six with active disease and about eight in remission.

The chain links TRBV20-1 to TRBJ2-7; no firm D call. The material sequenced was CD4+ T cells from PBMCs. The sequence was obtained from a human donor with Susac syndrome. The CDR3 region is CSARIPTEPYEQYF. For the CDR3, the DNA is TGCAGTGCCCGAATCCCGACGGAACCCTACGAGCAGTACTTC.